These 5 T cell receptor beta chains came from one sample sequenced in a study of CD4 and CD8 cells across lung adenocarcinoma regions listed by TCRdb under 2018. To prepare the library, PCR was applied. Reads for this sample came from a HiSeq X Ten. TCRdb passed the public sequencing reads through fastp at Q25 and MiXCR, retaining productive beta sequences. Each entry merges the rows of one CDR3 protein and shows their most common DNA and genes. A total of around 2,000 distinct CDR3 sequences appear in this sample, 61% of them only once. The top ten clonotypes cover 30% to 45% of the sample. Sequences were obtained from CD4+ T cells from the margin of a lung tumor. The cell subset or site label here, explained by the study, means: tumor margin region. The source is a female donor with lung adenocarcinoma. The CD4 and CD8 labels of this study may be unreliable.

This chain joins TRBV20-1 and TRBJ2-4; a possible D gene is TRBD2 (6 bases). Germline CDR1 DFQATT, CDR2 SNEGSKA (reference sequence). This CDR3 is 13 amino acids long. The V end was cut by 3 bases, the J end by 4 bases, with 10 bases between. CDR3 residues: CSASRERKNIQYF. The CDR3 nucleotides are TGCAGTGCTAGTCGGGAGAGAAAAAACATTCAGTACTTC.

This clonotype appeared a few times. The V gene is TRBV15, the J gene TRBJ2-1; D tentatively fits TRBD1 or TRBD2 (5 bases each). V lost 2 bases and J 3 bases, leaving 11 bases between the germline ends. CDR1 and CDR2 from the germline V gene are LNHNV and YYDKDF (reference sequence). This CDR3 region has 15 residues. The CDR3 loop reads CATSRRDVNYNEQFF. The CDR3 DNA follows: TGTGCCACCAGCAGACGGGACGTAAACTACAATGAGCAGTTCTTC.

This clonotype was detected only once. The V call is TRBV27, the J call TRBJ2-1; 9 positions match TRBD2. This CDR3 has 16 amino acids. Per germline, CDR1 MNHEY and CDR2 SMNVEV (reference sequence). Trimming cost V 0 bases and J 9 bases; bases outside gene matches: 9. In DNA form, the CDR3 reads TGTGCCAGCAGTTTATCGTTCCTTCAAGCGGGAGGTGAGCAGTTCTTC. Its translation is CASSLSFLQAGGEQFF.

This chain connects TRBV6-5 to TRBJ2-5, with 7 bases aligning to TRBD1. The closer fit of TRBJ2-7 to the DNA end suggests the J call may be wrong. This CDR3 spans 15 amino acids. Germline CDR1 MNHEY, CDR2 SVGAGI. The CDR3 sequence: CASSYDRDTWYEQYF. CDR3 DNA: TGTGCCAGCAGTTACGACAGGGACACATGGTACGAGCAGTACTTC.

This chain links TRBV10-1 with TRBJ2-3; D perhaps matches TRBD2 (6 bases). The length of the CDR3 is 14 residues. Germline CDR1 WNHNN, CDR2 SYGVQD (reference sequence). V lost 4 bases to trimming and J lost 4 bases, with 12 bases between them. CDR3 DNA sequence: TGCGCCAGCAGTGGCGGAACTAGCCCAGATACGCAGTATTTT. Translated: CASSGGTSPDTQYF.